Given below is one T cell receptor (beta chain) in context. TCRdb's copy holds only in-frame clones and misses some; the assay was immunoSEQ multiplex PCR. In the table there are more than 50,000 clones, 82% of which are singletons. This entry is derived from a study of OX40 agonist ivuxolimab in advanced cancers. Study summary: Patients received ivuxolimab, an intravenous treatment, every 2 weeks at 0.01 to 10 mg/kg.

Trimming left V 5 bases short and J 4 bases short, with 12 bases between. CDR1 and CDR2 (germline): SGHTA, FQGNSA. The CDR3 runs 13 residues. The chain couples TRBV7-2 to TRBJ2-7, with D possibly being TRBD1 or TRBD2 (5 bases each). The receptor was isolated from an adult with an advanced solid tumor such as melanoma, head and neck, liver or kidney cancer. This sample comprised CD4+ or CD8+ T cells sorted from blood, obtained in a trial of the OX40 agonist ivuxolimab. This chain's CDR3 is CASSPGTPYEQYF. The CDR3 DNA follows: TGTGCCAGCAGCCCGGGGACGCCTTACGAGCAGTACTTC.